This T cell receptor (beta chain) was captured by sequencing in a study of HIV-infected children after antiretroviral therapy interruption. Study conclusions and caveats: By the end of treatment interruption, naive CD4+ clonality (Gini) increased.

The germline V gene encodes CDR1 SNHLY and CDR2 FYNNEI. The V gene lost 8 bases and the J gene lost 0 bases, with 6 bases spanning the gap. This CDR3 contains 12 residues. In its sample, this clonotype was seen many times. Its antigen is still unknown. Treatment: PENTA 11 planned treatment interruption arm or continuous ART arm. A 3' RACE protocol on RNA, with unique molecular identifiers, produced the TCR library. A single record per CDR3 protein comes from TCRdb applying MiXCR to the 3' RACE reads. The table includes about 50,000 distinct CDR3 sequences, 4.3% detected once. The specimen comprised CD45RA+ CD4+ T cells from PBMCs, pooled from several time points, sampled from a donor given antiretroviral therapy, either interrupted or continuous. Subset reported: naive CD4+ CD45RA+ CD45RO- T cells. The rearrangement joins TRBV2 to TRBJ2-3, with D possibly being TRBD2 (6 bases). This clonotype originated in a pool of human donors with HIV. This CDR3 is CASAGSTDTQYF. The DNA of the CDR3 is TGTGCCAGCGCGGGGAGCACAGATACGCAGTATTTT.